This TCR beta chain was profiled in a study of neurological immune-mediated disorders. Study-wide results and caveats: Private repertoires in all groups were suggested, as expanded clones shared no CDR3 amino acid sequences across subjects. The highest TCR clonal expansion occurred in HTLV-1-associated myelopathy; multiple sclerosis fell below healthy controls.

The cDNA was produced through 5'RACE with 10-nucleotide random UMIs. Each CDR3 protein is one row after TCRdb ran MiXCR on the 5' RACE reads. The sample has 93,000 or so distinct CDR3 sequences, approximately 11% seen once. Time point in this sample: longitudinal time-point 3. Unsorted libraries were prepared from 2 million PBMCs that had been stored at -80 C. In the case of this clonotype: Its antigen is unknown.

Sequencing was carried out using PBMCs. This sequence originates from a female donor with HTLV-1-associated myelopathy (HAM/TSP).

CDR3 DNA sequence: TGTGCCAGCAGTTTAAAGTATCCGGACAGGGTGCGAAATCAGCCCCAGCATTTT. It yields the protein CASSLKYPDRVRNQPQHF. The chain joins TRBV12-3 or TRBV12-4 to TRBJ1-5; the match to TRBD1 covers 8 bases. This CDR3 contains 18 residues. V gave up 2 bases and J gave up 4 bases; unmatched junction bases: 13.